What follows is one T cell receptor (beta chain) and its context. The data were obtained in a study of cytomegalovirus exposure and HLA in healthy donors. Use of 60 Vbeta and 13 Jbeta primers characterized the PCR. Some clones are missing from TCRdb's copy, which holds only in-frame ones; the method was immunoSEQ multiplex PCR. Of more than 200,000 clones in the sample, roughly 85% were seen once. The ends were cut back, 5 bases at V and 8 bases at J, with 13 bases in the middle. Germline V gene sequence: CDR1 MNHEY, CDR2 SVGAGI. The CDR3 runs to 14 residues. Sequenced material: PBMCs. This receptor was obtained from a male donor in good health and CMV-seronegative. The genes are TRBV6-5 and TRBJ2-6; D may be TRBD1 (5 bases). The CDR3 nucleotides read TGTGCCAGCAGTCCCGGACAACTGACCAACGTCCTGACTTTC. Translating it yields CASSPGQLTNVLTF.